The present T cell receptor beta chain was sequenced within a study of CD8 T cells in Susac syndrome. When the RNA was reverse transcribed, random hexamers were used with an input of roughly 0.5 to 1 ug. In TCRdb, the immunoSEQ multiplex PCR reads were re-called with MiXCR into one record per CDR3 protein. The data contain 150,000 or so distinct CDR3 sequences, approximately 96% of them seen just once; the ten biggest clones take up roughly 0.15%. The V gene lost 3 bases and the J gene lost 9 bases, with 13 bases spanning the gap. Germline V lookup: CDR1 SGHRS, CDR2 YFSETQ. This CDR3 is 14 amino acids long.

The chain joins TRBV5-1 to TRBJ1-6, with D unclear. The source of this sequence is a human donor in good health. Material for sequencing was CD4+ T cells from PBMCs. Here the CDR3 DNA reads TGCGCCAGCAGCTCCGAGACGGGAAGTTCACCCCTCCACTTT. Amino acids: CASSSETGSSPLHF.